A selection of T cell receptor beta chains follows, all from one sample in a study of T-cell memory formation after mild COVID-19. TCRdb re-analysed the 5' RACE reads in MiXCR, keeping a single row per CDR3 protein. The sample has more than 120,000 distinct CDR3 sequences; about 19% are singletons. Input material: PBMCs or a T cell subset sorted from them (not recorded which). Every receptor here comes from an adult woman who had mild COVID-19 (a few samples of this study predate the infection). Cell type and time point are not known. CDR3s include the opening cysteine and the closing phenylalanine or tryptophan. The D gene is left open where the match is weak. Only part of the rows carry a size: once, few, many, or a class if the clone is expanded.

CDR3nt: TGTGCCAGCAGCCTTGTGACAACTAGCGGAGTACCAGATACGCAGTATTTT
CDR3aa: CASSLVTTSGVPDTQYF
v_gene: TRBV7-6
d_gene: TRBD2
abundance: NA
j_gene: TRBJ2-3

CDR3nt: TGTGCCAGCAGCTTAGCGGCGGGATTAGAGGGTACGCAGTATTTT
CDR3aa: CASSLAAGLEGTQYF
v_gene: TRBV7-2
d_gene: NA
abundance: NA
j_gene: TRBJ2-3

CDR3nt: TGCGCCAGCAGCTCTCAGACAGGGCCGAGCCAGCCCCAGCATTTT
CDR3aa: CASSSQTGPSQPQHF
v_gene: TRBV4-3
d_gene: TRBD1
abundance: many
j_gene: TRBJ1-5

CDR3nt: TGCGCCAGCAGCCAAGGTCTAGCGGGGGGCTGGGAGACCCAGTACTTC
CDR3aa: CASSQGLAGGWETQYF
v_gene: TRBV4-1
d_gene: TRBD2
abundance: NA
j_gene: TRBJ2-5

CDR3nt: TGCGCCAGCAGCTTGGAGACAGGGGGCAAATGTGGCTACACCTTC
CDR3aa: CASSLETGGKCGYTF
v_gene: TRBV5-1
d_gene: TRBD1
abundance: NA
j_gene: TRBJ1-2

CDR3nt: TGCGCCAGCAGGCCAAGCGGACAGGGTTACGAGCAGTACTTC
CDR3aa: CASRPSGQGYEQYF
v_gene: TRBV5-1
d_gene: TRBD1
abundance: NA
j_gene: TRBJ2-7

CDR3nt: TGTGCCAGCAGTGTAGCGGGAGGCTTCTACAATGAGCAGTTCTTC
CDR3aa: CASSVAGGFYNEQFF
v_gene: TRBV2
d_gene: TRBD2
abundance: NA
j_gene: TRBJ2-1

CDR3nt: TGTGCCACCAGTGATTTGGGGCTAGCGGGGGGGAATGAGCAGTTCTTC
CDR3aa: CATSDLGLAGGNEQFF
v_gene: TRBV24-1
d_gene: TRBD2
abundance: few
j_gene: TRBJ2-1

CDR3nt: TGCGCCAGCAGCTCCCACACATCTGGGGCCAACGTCCTGACTTTC
CDR3aa: CASSSHTSGANVLTF
v_gene: TRBV4-3
d_gene: NA
abundance: few
j_gene: TRBJ2-6

CDR3nt: TGCAGCGTTTGCGGGTGGGAACAAGAGACCCAGTACTTC
CDR3aa: CSVCGWEQETQYF
v_gene: TRBV29-1
d_gene: NA
abundance: NA
j_gene: TRBJ2-5

CDR3nt: TGTGCCTGGAGTGTACGTGGGGTATCCGAGCAGTACTTC
CDR3aa: CAWSVRGVSEQYF
v_gene: TRBV30
d_gene: NA
abundance: few
j_gene: TRBJ2-7

CDR3nt: TGTGCCAGCAGGCCTTTAGACAGGGGGAAGAACACTGAAGCTTTCTTT
CDR3aa: CASRPLDRGKNTEAFF
v_gene: TRBV12-3/TRBV12-4
d_gene: TRBD1
abundance: NA
j_gene: TRBJ1-1

CDR3nt: TGTGCCAGCAGCTCCGGGATGACCTCTGGGGCCAACGTCCTGACTTTC
CDR3aa: CASSSGMTSGANVLTF
v_gene: TRBV7-9
d_gene: NA
abundance: few
j_gene: TRBJ2-6

CDR3nt: TGTGCCAGCAGTTTAAGCGGGAGGGCCTACAATGAGCAGTTCTTC
CDR3aa: CASSLSGRAYNEQFF
v_gene: TRBV12-3/TRBV12-4
d_gene: TRBD2
abundance: few
j_gene: TRBJ2-1

CDR3nt: TGTGCCAGCAGTTTAAGGCTAGCGCGAGCCTACGAGCAGTACTTC
CDR3aa: CASSLRLARAYEQYF
v_gene: TRBV28
d_gene: NA
abundance: few
j_gene: TRBJ2-7

CDR3nt: TGTGCCATCAGTGAGTCCCCCGCCGATGTCAACACTGAAGCTTTCTTT
CDR3aa: CAISESPADVNTEAFF
v_gene: TRBV10-3
d_gene: NA
abundance: NA
j_gene: TRBJ1-1

CDR3nt: TGTGCCAGCAGTTTCGGCGGGAGGGGGAACAATGAGCAGTTCTTC
CDR3aa: CASSFGGRGNNEQFF
v_gene: TRBV28
d_gene: TRBD2
abundance: NA
j_gene: TRBJ2-1

CDR3nt: TGTGCCAGCAGCTCTTACAGGGTTCCCTACGAGCAGTACTTC
CDR3aa: CASSSYRVPYEQYF
v_gene: TRBV5-4
d_gene: NA
abundance: NA
j_gene: TRBJ2-7

CDR3nt: TGTGCCAGCTCAGCCATACAGGGTGGGGACGCCGAGCAGTACTTC
CDR3aa: CASSAIQGGDAEQYF
v_gene: TRBV18
d_gene: NA
abundance: NA
j_gene: TRBJ2-7

CDR3nt: TGTGCCAGCAGCTTACTCCTCGGGGTAACCCAGTACTTC
CDR3aa: CASSLLLGVTQYF
v_gene: TRBV7-9
d_gene: NA
abundance: few
j_gene: TRBJ2-5